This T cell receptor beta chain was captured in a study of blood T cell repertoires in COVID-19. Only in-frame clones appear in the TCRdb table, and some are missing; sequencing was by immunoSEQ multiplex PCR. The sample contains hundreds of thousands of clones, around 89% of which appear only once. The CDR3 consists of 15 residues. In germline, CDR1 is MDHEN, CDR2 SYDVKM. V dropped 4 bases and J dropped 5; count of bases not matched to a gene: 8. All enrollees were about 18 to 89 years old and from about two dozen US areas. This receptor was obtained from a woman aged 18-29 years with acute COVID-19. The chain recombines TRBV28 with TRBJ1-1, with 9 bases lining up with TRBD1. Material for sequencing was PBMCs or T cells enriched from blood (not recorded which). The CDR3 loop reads CASSSPSDRGTEAFF. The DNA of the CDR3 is TGTGCCAGCAGTTCTCCCTCGGACAGGGGTACTGAAGCTTTCTTT.